The clone carrying this T cell receptor gamma chain has just a few counts. What it binds is not known. Distinct nucleotide sequences in the sample also encode this CDR3. The source of the sample is a study of Vδ1+ human thymocytes. Findings of the study overall: Around a fifth of thymic delta-chain sequences were Vdelta2, with few Vdelta3, unlike blood Vdelta1+ controls. TRD repertoires were essentially private, unlike widely shared TRG clonotypes. Bulk repertoire data may be misinterpreted because of unexpected Vdelta2 sequences. In the thymus, TRG and TRD repertoires looked highly polyclonal with Gaussian CDR3 lengths.

CDR3 length: 13 residues. Germline loops: CDR1 GITISATS, CDR2 ISYDGTV (reference sequence). The junction had 5 bases not matched to a gene; V was cut back by 3 bases and J by 3 bases. Between roughly 98% and 99.6% of sorted thymocytes were Vdelta1+. Sequences come from RNA converted to cDNA by reverse transcription. Pooled V-gene forward primers with one constant-region reverse primer generated the CDR3 amplicons by multiplex PCR. TCRdb re-called the multiplex PCR reads with CATT. The table includes tens of thousands of gamma-chain clones, 12% to 15% detected once. J is TRGJ1 or TRGJ2 and V is TRGV9. Sequenced: Vdelta1+ gamma-delta thymocytes from the thymus. Subset specified: FACS-sorted CD3+ TCRalphabeta- TCRVdelta1+ TCRVdelta2- thymocytes. This clonotype was sampled from a child younger than two who had congenital heart surgery. The CDR3 sequence is CALWESSYYKKLF. In DNA, the CDR3 is TGTGCCTTGTGGGAGTCATCTTATTATAAGAAACTCTTT.